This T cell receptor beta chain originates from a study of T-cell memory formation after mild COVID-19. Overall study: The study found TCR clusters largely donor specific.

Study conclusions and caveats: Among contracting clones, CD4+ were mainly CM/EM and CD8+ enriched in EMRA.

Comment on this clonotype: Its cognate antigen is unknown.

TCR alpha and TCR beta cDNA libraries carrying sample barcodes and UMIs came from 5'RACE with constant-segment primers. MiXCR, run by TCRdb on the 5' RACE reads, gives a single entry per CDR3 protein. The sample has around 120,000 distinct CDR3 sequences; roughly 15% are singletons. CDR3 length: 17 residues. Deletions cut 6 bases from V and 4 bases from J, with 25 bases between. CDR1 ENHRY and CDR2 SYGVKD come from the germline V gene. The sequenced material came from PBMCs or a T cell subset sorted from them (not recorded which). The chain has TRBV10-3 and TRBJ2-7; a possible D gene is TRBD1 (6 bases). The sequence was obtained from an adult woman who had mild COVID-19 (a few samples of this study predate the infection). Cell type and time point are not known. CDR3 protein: CAIRAEPGQGNSYEQYF. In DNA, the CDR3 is TGTGCCATCAGGGCGGAACCGGGACAAGGTAATAGTTACGAGCAGTACTTC.